The 29 T cell receptor beta chains reported below all come from one sample, sequenced in a study of human T cells and chemical hapten exposure. Time point reported: pre-sensitization, week 0. Treatment here: therapeutic diphenylcyclopropenone sensitization with weekly scalp DPC. TCRdb analysed the RACE reads with MiXCR anew, one entry per CDR3 protein. Counted here are about 290,000 distinct CDR3 sequences, roughly 7.7% occurring once; the ten biggest clones make up more than 1%. The input for sequencing was whole blood, taken in connection with sensitization to the hapten diphenylcyclopropenone (DPC). These receptors all stem from a man younger than 35 with alopecia areata. Some clones in this sample may be carry-over from other donors' samples.

The chain is built from TRBV10-2 and TRBJ2-3; D is ambiguous. Trimming left V 3 bases short and J 3 bases short, with 16 bases between. This CDR3 is 16 amino acids long. From germline, CDR1 is WSHSY and CDR2 SAAADI. The CDR3, as DNA: TGCGCCAGCAGTGACCCGGTTATCACCCCTACAGATACGCAGTATTTT. Amino acids: CASSDPVITPTDTQYF.

This chain links TRBV2 with TRBJ1-1, with D tentatively TRBD1 (5 bases). The CDR3 consists of 12 residues. CDR1 and CDR2 (germline): SNHLY, FYNNEI. Trimming shortened V by 3 bases and J by 8 bases, and 10 bases separated the two germline ends. The CDR3 here is CASSDRAWEAFF. The CDR3 DNA is TGTGCCAGCAGTGACAGGGCCTGGGAAGCTTTCTTT.

The table lists this clonotype with a few counts. The CDR3 nucleotides are TGTGCCAGCAGCTTAGGTGTTTTGGTAGGGCCTAATGAAAAACTGTTTTTT. Translation gives CASSLGVLVGPNEKLFF. This sequence joins TRBV7-8 and TRBJ1-4; D not resolved. Germline CDR1 SGHVS, CDR2 FQNEAQ. V gave up 1 base and J gave up 3 bases, with 15 bases separating them. The CDR3 length is 17 residues.

In this sample, this clonotype turned up a few times. The V and J genes are TRBV21-1 and TRBJ1-1; the tabulated D call, TRBD1, remains unverified against the DNA. TRBV21-1 is given as a pseudogene. CDR3 length equals 16 residues. Here the CDR3 reads CASSSWATQGSTEAFF. Written as DNA, the CDR3 is TGTGCCAGCAGCTCCTGGGCGACACAGGGGAGCACTGAAGCTTTCTTT.

This clonotype was recorded many times. The chain uses TRBV2 and TRBJ1-4, with unresolved D. In germline, CDR1 is SNHLY, CDR2 FYNNEI. Trimming removed 4 bases at V and 8 bases at J, with 11 bases between. This CDR3 has 13 residues. The CDR3 is CASSVLSREKLFF. In nucleotides, the CDR3 is TGTGCCAGCAGTGTCCTTTCCCGAGAAAAACTGTTTTTT.

This clonotype was counted only a few times. The chain is built from TRBV4-1 and TRBJ1-3; D remains ambiguous. The germline V gene has CDR1 MGHRA and CDR2 YSYEKL. Trimming cost V 3 bases and J 0 bases, with 9 bases left between them. The CDR3 is 15 residues long. The CDR3 loop is CASSQEVPSGNTIYF. The CDR3 DNA reads TGCGCCAGCAGCCAGGAGGTCCCCTCTGGAAACACCATATATTTT.

The rearrangement uses TRBV5-1 and TRBJ1-1; D is ambiguous. The CDR3 length is 12 residues. The V and J ends lost 4 bases and 4 bases respectively, with 8 bases between them. Germline CDR1 reads SGHRS; CDR2 reads YFSETQ. Written as DNA, the CDR3 is TGCGCCAGCAGCCTGGCTTCCACTGAAGCTTTCTTT. Residues: CASSLASTEAFF.

The chain links TRBV7-3 to TRBJ2-5; 13 bases agree with TRBD2. V shed 5 bases and J 4 bases; nucleotides not matched to a gene: 4. The CDR3 totals 15 residues. The germline V gene encodes CDR1 SGHTA and CDR2 FQGTGA. CDR3 in DNA: TGTGCCAGCAGCAGGACTAGCGGGGGTCTAGAGACCCAGTACTTC. It codes for CASSRTSGGLETQYF.

V gene TRBV24-1 combines with J gene TRBJ2-3, with TRBD2 matching 7 bases. This CDR3 has 14 residues. Germline V lookup: CDR1 KGHDR, CDR2 SFDVKD. Trimming cost V 9 bases and J 4 bases; bases outside gene matches: 9. The CDR3 loop is CATGPVTSPDTQYF. The CDR3 bases are TGTGCCACCGGGCCCGTGACTAGCCCAGATACGCAGTATTTT.

This clonotype has ten or more counts. The CDR3 DNA reads as TGTGCTAGTCAGGCCCCAGGGGGCAGAGATACGCAGTATTTT. This sequence encodes CASQAPGGRDTQYF. The chain has TRBV12-5 and TRBJ2-3; 8 positions agree with TRBD1. V gave up 8 bases and J gave up 5 bases; unmatched junction bases: 9. The CDR3 runs 14 residues. Germline-derived CDR1 and CDR2 are LGHNT and FRNRAP.

There are many counts of this clonotype. The rearrangement links TRBV15 to TRBJ1-4, with 7 bases lining up with TRBD1. CDR1 and CDR2 (germline): LNHNV, YYDKDF (reference sequence). This CDR3 is 14 amino acids long. Trimming removed 0 bases from V and 17 bases from J; junction bases left unmatched: 12. CDR3 region: CATSRDRWRQGLFF. In DNA, the CDR3 is TGTGCCACCAGCAGAGATCGGTGGAGACAGGGTCTATTTTTT.

This chain links TRBV5-1 with TRBJ1-4, with 8 bases aligning to TRBD1. There are 15 residues in the CDR3. Germline CDR1 and CDR2: SGHRS and YFSETQ. V lost 5 bases to trimming and J lost 0 bases; unmatched junction nucleotides: 3. The CDR3 loop reads CASRDRDSTNEKLFF. The CDR3 DNA reads TGCGCCAGCAGGGACAGGGACTCAACTAATGAAAAACTGTTTTTT.

This sequence joins TRBV9 and TRBJ1-1, with D unclear. The length of the CDR3 is 16 residues. V lost 0 bases to trimming and J lost 3 bases, with 15 bases between them. Germline-derived CDR1 and CDR2 are SGDLS and YYNGEE. In nucleotides, the CDR3 is TGTGCCAGCAGCGTAGGCCTATCCGTAATCGACACTGAAGCTTTCTTT. Its protein is CASSVGLSVIDTEAFF.

The table lists this clonotype with a few counts. J is TRBJ1-2 and V is TRBV12-3 or TRBV12-4; TRBD1 might be the D (6 bases). V dropped 5 bases and J dropped 2 bases, with 12 bases sitting between them. The CDR3 extends over 14 amino acids. This chain's CDR3 is CASSPGTTNYGYTF. Written as DNA, the CDR3 is TGTGCCAGCAGTCCCGGGACAACGAACTATGGCTACACCTTC.

The sample holds many counts of this clonotype. The V and J genes are TRBV7-8 and TRBJ2-1, with 13 positions matching TRBD2. After removal of 5 bases from V and 4 bases from J, the junction contained 2 bases not matched to a gene. This CDR3 has 15 amino acids. CDR1 and CDR2 from the germline V gene are SGHVS and FQNEAQ. As DNA, the CDR3 is TGTGCCAGCAGCGCACTAGCGGGGGGGTACAATGAGCAGTTCTTC. This codes for CASSALAGGYNEQFF.

V and J are TRBV11-2 and TRBJ2-3, with a weak D call TRBD2 (6 bases). CDR1 and CDR2 from the germline V gene are SGHAT and FQNNGV. Trimming stripped 10 bases from V and 3 bases from J, with 14 bases between. CDR3 size: 13 residues. The DNA of the CDR3 is TGTGCCAACAAGCCGGGGGAGACAGATACGCAGTATTTT. It translates to CANKPGETDTQYF.

The chain couples TRBV4-1 to TRBJ2-7; D is unclear. The CDR3 is 16 residues long. Trimming shortened V by 1 base and J by 1 base, and 14 bases separated the two germline ends. Germline V CDR1 and CDR2: MGHRA, YSYEKL. CDR3 sequence: CASSQGFGSRSYEQYF. The CDR3 coding sequence is TGCGCCAGCAGCCAAGGTTTCGGCAGCCGGTCCTACGAGCAGTACTTC.

This clonotype was detected a few times. V gene TRBV10-3 combines with J gene TRBJ2-3; a weak D match, TRBD2 (6 bases). Trimming pared 2 bases from V and 4 bases from J, leaving 10 bases between. Germline V lookup: CDR1 ENHRY, CDR2 SYGVKD. CDR3 size: 14 residues. The CDR3 bases are TGTGCCATCAGTGAGGGGGGGAGCGCAGATACGCAGTATTTT. Translating it yields CAISEGGSADTQYF.

This clonotype was observed a handful of times. The chain recombines TRBV7-9 with TRBJ2-3; TRBD1 agrees at 10 bases. The CDR3 extends over 16 amino acids. V lost 1 base to trimming and J lost 5 bases; unmatched junction nucleotides: 6. Per germline, CDR1 SEHNR and CDR2 FQNEAQ (reference sequence). Here the CDR3 DNA reads TGTGCCAGCAGCTTAGGAGACAGGGGGCGGAAAGATACGCAGTATTTT. Protein product: CASSLGDRGRKDTQYF.

This chain uses TRBV7-8 with TRBJ2-1; D is perhaps TRBD1 (5 bases). CDR1 is SGHVS and CDR2 is FQNEAQ in the germline V gene. Trimming stripped 3 bases from V and 1 base from J, with 10 bases between. CDR3 length equals 15 residues. The CDR3 sequence: CASSFDSESYNEQFF. The CDR3, as DNA: TGTGCCAGCAGCTTTGACAGCGAATCCTACAATGAGCAGTTCTTC.

This clonotype has just a few counts. V usage is TRBV4-3 and J usage is TRBJ1-1; D not certain. Germline values: CDR1 LGHNA, CDR2 YSLEER. Deletions cut 0 bases from V and 1 base from J, with 9 bases between. The CDR3 length is 15 residues. The CDR3 nucleotides are TGCGCCAGCAGCCAAGATCGCTGGGGGAACACTGAAGCTTTCTTT. Encoded protein: CASSQDRWGNTEAFF.

V gene TRBV7-9 combines with J gene TRBJ1-4; no clear D. Germline V gene lookup returns CDR1 SEHNR and CDR2 FQNEAQ (reference sequence). CDR3 length: 14 residues. Trimming shortened V by 3 bases and J by 8 bases, and 13 bases separated the two germline ends. The CDR3 DNA reads TGTGCCAGCAGCTTCACCCCCGGAGAGGAAAAACTGTTTTTT. Translating it yields CASSFTPGEEKLFF.

This clonotype has a handful of counts. The chain recombines TRBV6-1 with TRBJ1-4; 9 positions match TRBD1. J was trimmed by 8 bases and V by 7 bases; bases with no gene match: 11. Germline V gene lookup returns CDR1 MNHNS and CDR2 SASEGT. This CDR3 has 15 residues. In DNA, the CDR3 is TGTGCCAGCAATCGGGCGGGGACAGGGCAGGAAAAACTGTTTTTT. As protein: CASNRAGTGQEKLFF.

This clonotype was detected many times. The chain couples TRBV27 to TRBJ2-3; D unresolved. There are 12 residues in the CDR3. V lost 3 bases, J lost 5 bases, and 6 bases lay in between. Germline lookup yields CDR1 MNHEY and CDR2 SMNVEV (reference sequence). CDR3 sequence reads: CASSLNGDTQYF. The CDR3 region has the DNA TGTGCCAGCAGTTTGAATGGAGATACGCAGTATTTT.

This clonotype has a handful of counts. The rearrangement uses TRBV7-9 and TRBJ2-1; D remains unclear. Germline loops: CDR1 SEHNR, CDR2 FQNEAQ (reference sequence). CDR3 length: 15 amino acids. V lost 2 bases, J lost 5 bases, and 13 bases lay in between. This CDR3 is CASSLISLLHNEQFF. Here the CDR3 DNA reads TGTGCCAGCAGCTTAATTAGTCTACTCCACAATGAGCAGTTCTTC.

This chain links TRBV6-2 or TRBV6-3 with TRBJ2-1, with D unresolved. The V gene's germline CDR1 is MNHEY and CDR2 SVGEGT. The CDR3 totals 13 residues. V was cut by 6 bases and J by 3 bases, with 9 bases left in between. The CDR3 reads CASRNSYYNEQFF. CDR3 coding DNA: TGTGCCAGCAGAAATTCTTACTACAATGAGCAGTTCTTC.

This clonotype has at least ten counts. The gene calls are TRBV21-1 and TRBJ2-3; the table's D gene call, TRBD2, was not cross checked with the DNA. TRBV21-1 is classified as a pseudogene. The CDR3 length is 19 residues. The CDR3 loop reads CASSKAGGPHERGRDTQYF. The CDR3, as DNA: TGTGCCAGCAGCAAAGCCGGGGGCCCTCACGAGCGGGGCCGAGATACGCAGTATTTT.

The V call is TRBV10-2, the J call TRBJ2-2; TRBD2 matches at 10 bases. V was clipped by 4 bases and J by 3 bases; unmatched bases: 5. Germline V CDR1 and CDR2: WSHSY, SAAADI. CDR3 length equals 16 residues. The chain's CDR3 is CASSGWLAGDTGELFF. The CDR3 DNA reads as TGCGCCAGCAGTGGGTGGCTAGCGGGGGACACCGGGGAGCTGTTTTTT.

This clonotype was found a few times. V usage is TRBV7-8 and J usage is TRBJ2-3; 12 nucleotides line up with TRBD2. Germline V CDR1 and CDR2: SGHVS, FQNEAQ. Trimming at V came to 5 bases and at J to 4 bases, leaving 16 bases not matched to a gene. The CDR3 spans 19 residues. The CDR3 spells CASSLPLAGGQSGADTQYF. The CDR3 DNA reads as TGTGCCAGCAGCCTACCCCTAGCGGGGGGGCAATCCGGCGCAGATACGCAGTATTTT.